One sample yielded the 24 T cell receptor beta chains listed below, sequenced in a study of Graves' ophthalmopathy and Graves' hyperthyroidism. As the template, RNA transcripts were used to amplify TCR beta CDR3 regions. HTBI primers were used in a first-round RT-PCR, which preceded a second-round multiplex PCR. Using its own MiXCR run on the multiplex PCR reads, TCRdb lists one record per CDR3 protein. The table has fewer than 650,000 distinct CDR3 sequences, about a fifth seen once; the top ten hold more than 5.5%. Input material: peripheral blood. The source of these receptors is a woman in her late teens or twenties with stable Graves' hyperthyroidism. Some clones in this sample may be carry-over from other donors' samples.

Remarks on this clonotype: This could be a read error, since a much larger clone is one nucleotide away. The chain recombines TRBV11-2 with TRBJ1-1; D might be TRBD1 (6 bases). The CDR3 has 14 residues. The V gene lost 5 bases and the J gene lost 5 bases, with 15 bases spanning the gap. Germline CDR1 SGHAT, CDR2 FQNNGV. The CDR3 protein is CASSPEGGGTEAFF. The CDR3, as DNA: TGTGCCAGCAGCCCAGAGGGGGGCGGGACTGAAGCTTTCTTT.

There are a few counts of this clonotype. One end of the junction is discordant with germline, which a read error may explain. Written as DNA, the CDR3 is TGTGCCAGCACCCAGGGGGGGGCTAGGAACAAAAACATTAAGTACTTC. This translates into CASTQGGARNKNIKYF. The rearrangement joins TRBV28 to TRBJ2-4, with D perhaps given as TRBD1 or TRBD2 (7 bases each). This CDR3 is built from 16 residues. The V gene's germline CDR1 is MDHEN and CDR2 SYDVKM.

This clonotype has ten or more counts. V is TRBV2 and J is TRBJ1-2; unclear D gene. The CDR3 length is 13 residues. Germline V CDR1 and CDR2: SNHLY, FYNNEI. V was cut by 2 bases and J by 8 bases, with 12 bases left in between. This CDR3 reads CASSELKHGGYTF. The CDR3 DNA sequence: TGTGCCAGCAGTGAATTAAAGCATGGGGGCTACACCTTC. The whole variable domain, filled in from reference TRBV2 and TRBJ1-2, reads EPEVTQTPSHQVTQMGQEVILRCVPISNHLYFYWYRQILGQKVEFLVSFYNNEISEKSEIFDDQFSVERPDGSNFTLKIRSTKLEDSAMYFCASSELKHGGYTFGSGTRLTVV.

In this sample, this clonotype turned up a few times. The CDR3 sequence is CSASPASGRVETQYF. The CDR3 bases are TGCAGTGCTAGTCCCGCTAGCGGGAGAGTCGAGACCCAGTACTTC. The J gene is TRBJ2-5, the V gene TRBV20-1; 10 bases match TRBD2. The length of the CDR3 is 15 residues. V was pared by 3 bases and J by 5 bases, with 9 bases of the junction left unmatched. The germline V gene encodes CDR1 DFQATT and CDR2 SNEGSKA (reference sequence).

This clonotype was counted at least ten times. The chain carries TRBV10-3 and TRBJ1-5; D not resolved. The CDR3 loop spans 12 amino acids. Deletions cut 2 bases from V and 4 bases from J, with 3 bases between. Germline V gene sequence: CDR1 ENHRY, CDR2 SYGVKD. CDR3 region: CAISETNQPQHF. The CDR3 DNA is TGTGCCATCAGTGAGACGAATCAGCCCCAGCATTTT.

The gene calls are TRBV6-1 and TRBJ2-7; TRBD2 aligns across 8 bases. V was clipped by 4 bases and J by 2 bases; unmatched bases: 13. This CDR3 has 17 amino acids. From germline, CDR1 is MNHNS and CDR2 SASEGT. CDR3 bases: TGTGCCAGCAGTGCCCGATCCCTAGCGGGTAATACCTACGAGCAGTACTTC. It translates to CASSARSLAGNTYEQYF.

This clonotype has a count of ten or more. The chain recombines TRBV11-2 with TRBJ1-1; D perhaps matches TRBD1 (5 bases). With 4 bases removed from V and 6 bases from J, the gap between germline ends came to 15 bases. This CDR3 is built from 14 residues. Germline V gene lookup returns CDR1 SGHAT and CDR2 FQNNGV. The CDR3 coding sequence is TGTGCCAGCAGCTACCAGGGTGATTGGGCTGAAGCTTTCTTT. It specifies CASSYQGDWAEAFF. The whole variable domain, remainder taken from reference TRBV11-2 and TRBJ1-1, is EAGVAQSPRYKIIEKRQSVAFWCNPISGHATLYWYQQILGQGPKLLIQFQNNGVVDDSQLPKDRFSAERLKGVDSTLKIQPAKLEDSAVYLCASSYQGDWAEAFFGQGTRLTVV.

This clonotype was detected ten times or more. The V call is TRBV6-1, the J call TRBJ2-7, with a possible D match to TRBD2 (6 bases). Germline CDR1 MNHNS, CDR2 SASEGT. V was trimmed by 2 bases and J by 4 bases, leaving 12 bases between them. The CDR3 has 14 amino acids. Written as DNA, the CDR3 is TGTGCCAGCAGTGAACCCGCACTAGCTTACGAGCAGTACTTC. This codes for CASSEPALAYEQYF.

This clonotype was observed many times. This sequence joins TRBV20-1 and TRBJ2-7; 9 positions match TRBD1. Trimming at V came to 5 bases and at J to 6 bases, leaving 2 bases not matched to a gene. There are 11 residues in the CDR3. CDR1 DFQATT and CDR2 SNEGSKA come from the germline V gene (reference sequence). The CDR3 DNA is TGCAGTGCTGGGACAGGGCCCGAGCAGTACTTC. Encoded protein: CSAGTGPEQYF.

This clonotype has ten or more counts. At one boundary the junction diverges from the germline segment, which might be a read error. The CDR3 loop is CASSQETSDAGAF. The CDR3 DNA sequence: TGCGCCAGCAGCCAAGAGACCTCCGACGCCGGGGCTTTT. V and J are TRBV4-1 and TRBJ1-6, with TRBD1 as a possible D gene (5 bases). The CDR3 sequence is 13 residues long. Germline CDR1 MGHRA, CDR2 YSYEKL.

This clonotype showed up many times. The CDR3 protein is CATSRDRSMNTEAFF. CDR3 nucleotide sequence: TGTGCCACCAGCAGAGATCGGAGCATGAACACTGAAGCTTTCTTT. The rearrangement uses TRBV15 and TRBJ1-1; no reliable D call. The CDR3 covers 15 residues. Germline-derived CDR1 and CDR2 are LNHNV and YYDKDF (reference sequence). The V end lost 0 bases, the J end lost 0 bases, and 8 bases lay between the germline ends.

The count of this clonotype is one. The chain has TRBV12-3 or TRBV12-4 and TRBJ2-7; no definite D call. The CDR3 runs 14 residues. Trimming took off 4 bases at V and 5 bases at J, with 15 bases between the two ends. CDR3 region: CASSYLTRADEQYF. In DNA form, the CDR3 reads TGTGCCAGCAGTTACCTGACACGTGCTGACGAGCAGTACTTC.

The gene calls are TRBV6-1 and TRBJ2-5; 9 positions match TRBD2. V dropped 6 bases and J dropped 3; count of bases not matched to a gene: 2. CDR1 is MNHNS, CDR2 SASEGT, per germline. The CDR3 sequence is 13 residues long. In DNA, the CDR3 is TGTGCCAGCAGGTCTAGCGGGAAAGAGACCCAGTACTTC. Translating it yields CASRSSGKETQYF.

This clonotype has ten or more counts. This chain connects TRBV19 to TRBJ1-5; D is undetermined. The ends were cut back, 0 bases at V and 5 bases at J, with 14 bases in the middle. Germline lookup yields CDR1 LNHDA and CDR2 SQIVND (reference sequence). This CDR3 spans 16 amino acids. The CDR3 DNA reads TGTGCCAGTAGTATAGATTGGGCGGTCTCATATCAGCCCCAGCATTTT. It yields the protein CASSIDWAVSYQPQHF.

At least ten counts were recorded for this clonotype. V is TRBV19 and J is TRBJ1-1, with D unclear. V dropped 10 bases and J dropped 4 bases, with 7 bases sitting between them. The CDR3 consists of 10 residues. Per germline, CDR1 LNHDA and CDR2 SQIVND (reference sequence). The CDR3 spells CATGRTEAFF. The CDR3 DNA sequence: TGTGCCACCGGGCGCACTGAAGCTTTCTTT.

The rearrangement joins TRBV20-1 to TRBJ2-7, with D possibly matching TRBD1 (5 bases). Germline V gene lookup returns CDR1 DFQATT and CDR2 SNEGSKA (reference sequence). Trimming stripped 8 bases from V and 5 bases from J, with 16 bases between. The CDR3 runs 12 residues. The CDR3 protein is CSPTGDRDEQYV. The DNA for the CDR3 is TGCAGTCCTACAGGCGATCGGGACGAGCAGTACGTC.

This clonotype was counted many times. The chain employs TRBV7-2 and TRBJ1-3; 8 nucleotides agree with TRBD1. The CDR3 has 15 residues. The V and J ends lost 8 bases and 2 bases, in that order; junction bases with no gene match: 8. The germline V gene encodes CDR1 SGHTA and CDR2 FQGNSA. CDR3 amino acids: CASSARTGPGNTIYF. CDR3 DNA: TGTGCCAGCTCCGCCAGGACAGGGCCTGGAAACACCATATATTTT.

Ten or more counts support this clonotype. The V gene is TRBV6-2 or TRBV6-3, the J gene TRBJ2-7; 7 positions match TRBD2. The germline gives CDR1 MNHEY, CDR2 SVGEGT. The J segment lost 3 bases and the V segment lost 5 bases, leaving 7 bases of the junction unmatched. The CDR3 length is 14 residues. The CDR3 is CASSPASGYYEQYF. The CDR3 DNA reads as TGTGCCAGCAGTCCCGCTAGCGGATACTACGAGCAGTACTTC.

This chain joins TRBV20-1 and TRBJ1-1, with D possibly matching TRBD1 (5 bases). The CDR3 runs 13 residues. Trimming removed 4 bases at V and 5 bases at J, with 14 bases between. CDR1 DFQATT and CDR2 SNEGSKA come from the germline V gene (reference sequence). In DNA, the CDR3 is TGCAGTGCTACCACTCAGGGCAGAACTGAAGCTTTCTTT. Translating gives CSATTQGRTEAFF.

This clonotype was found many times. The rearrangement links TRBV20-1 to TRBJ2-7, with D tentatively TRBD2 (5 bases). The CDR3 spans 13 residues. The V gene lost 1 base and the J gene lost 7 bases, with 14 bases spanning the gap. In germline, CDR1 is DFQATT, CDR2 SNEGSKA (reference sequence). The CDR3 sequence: CSARGVVEAEQYF. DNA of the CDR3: TGCAGTGCTAGAGGGGTGGTGGAGGCGGAGCAGTACTTC.

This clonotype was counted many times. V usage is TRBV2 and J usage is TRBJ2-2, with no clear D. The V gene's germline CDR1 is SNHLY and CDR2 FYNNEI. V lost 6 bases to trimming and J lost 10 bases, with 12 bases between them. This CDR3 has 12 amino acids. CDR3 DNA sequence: TGTGCCAGCAGCGGGCTTGGGAAGGAGCTGTTTTTT. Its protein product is CASSGLGKELFF.

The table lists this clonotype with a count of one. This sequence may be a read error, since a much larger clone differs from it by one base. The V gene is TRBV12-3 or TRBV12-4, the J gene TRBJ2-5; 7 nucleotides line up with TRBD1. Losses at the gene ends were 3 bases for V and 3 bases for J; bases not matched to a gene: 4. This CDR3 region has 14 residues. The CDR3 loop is CASSFSGTEETQYF. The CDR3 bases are TGTGCCAGCAGTTTTTCCGGGACAGAAGAGACCCAGTACTTC.

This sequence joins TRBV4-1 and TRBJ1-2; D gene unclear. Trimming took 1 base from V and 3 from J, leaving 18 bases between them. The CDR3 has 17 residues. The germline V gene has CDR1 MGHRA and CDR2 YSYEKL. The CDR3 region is CASSQVAPSPFYYGYTF. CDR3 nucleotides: TGCGCCAGCAGCCAAGTTGCGCCCTCACCTTTTTACTATGGCTACACCTTC.

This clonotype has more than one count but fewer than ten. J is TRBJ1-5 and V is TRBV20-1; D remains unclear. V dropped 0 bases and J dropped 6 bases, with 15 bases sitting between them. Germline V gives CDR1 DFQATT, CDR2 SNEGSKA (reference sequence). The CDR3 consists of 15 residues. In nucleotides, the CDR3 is TGCAGTGCTAGAGAGATCTCGGGAGGGATTCAGCCCCAGCATTTT. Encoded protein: CSAREISGGIQPQHF.